This T cell receptor beta chain is drawn from a study of glioma-infiltrating T cells. Findings and caveats of the study: Only very few CDR3 sequences appeared in both tissue and blood. Tissue-blood divergence was below expectation in non-neoplastic patients, above in gliomas.

V lost 3 bases and J 0 bases, leaving 3 bases between the germline ends. From germline, CDR1 is SGDLS and CDR2 YYNGEE. This CDR3 spans 13 amino acids. Note on this clonotype: Its matching antigen is unknown.

Using RNA template, CDR3s of TCR alpha and beta were amplified with iRepertoire arm-PCR. Input was roughly 85-450 ng of tissue mRNA or PBMC total RNA. Each CDR3 protein is one row after TCRdb ran MiXCR on the multiplex PCR reads. Among roughly 120,000 distinct CDR3 sequences listed, 20% to 25% were seen once. This chain connects TRBV9 to TRBJ2-2; D not resolved. Sequencing was performed on glioma tissue, nonneoplastic brain tissue, or PBMCs (not recorded which). This sequence originates from a human donor with low-grade glioma or glioblastoma, undergoing nonglioma brain surgery, or in good health (not recorded which). CDR3 in amino acids: CASSGPNTGELFF. The DNA of the CDR3 is TGTGCCAGCAGCGGTCCGAACACCGGGGAGCTGTTTTTT.